This T cell receptor (beta chain) was profiled in a study of blood T cells in healthy people across ages. For this clonotype: The antigen remains unidentified.

PCR was performed a second time for 7 to 11 cycles using a sample-barcoded 5' primer and a J-beta primer mix. A template-switch adaptor with 12 random nucleotides tagged each cDNA molecule. TCRdb re-derived calls from the 5' RACE reads in MiXCR, one entry per CDR3 protein. This sample has approximately 800,000 distinct CDR3 sequences, with 35% to 40% found just once. Study observations and caveats: The study found TCR beta diversity correlated strongly with naive T cell percentage.

Specimen: blood. The TCR comes from a man aged 18 to 30 in good health.

In DNA, the CDR3 is TGTGCCAGCAGCGCCTCAGGGGGCGGGAGTGAAAAACTGTTTTTT. Translation: CASSASGGGSEKLFF. The chain is built from TRBV9 and TRBJ1-4, with 8 bases identical to TRBD1. The germline gives CDR1 SGDLS, CDR2 YYNGEE. With 3 bases clipped from V and 7 bases from J, the junction kept 8 bases outside the gene matches. The CDR3 is made up of 15 amino acids. The variable domain in full, with the rest retrieved from reference TRBV9 and TRBJ1-4, is DSGVTQTPKHLITATGQRVTLRCSPRSGDLSVYWYQQSLDQGLQFLIQYYNGEERAKGNILERFSAQQFPDLHSELNLSSLELGDSALYFCASSASGGGSEKLFFGSGTQLSVL.